This entry is about one T cell receptor (beta chain). This entry comes from a study of blood T cell repertoires in COVID-19. The CDR3 loop spans 19 amino acids. Original processing notes: Estimation of nucleated cell counts relied on the amplification of reference gene primers. TCRdb's copy holds only in-frame clones and misses some; the assay was immunoSEQ multiplex PCR. D and trimming were read from the DNA, whereas the V and J calls and clone size are those reported in that table. Of 330,000 or so clones listed, more than 85% are singletons. The receptor was derived from a woman aged 25 to 39 who had recovered from COVID-19. Specimen: PBMCs or T cells enriched from blood (not recorded which). The V gene is TRBV1, the J gene TRBJ1-5; the D call of TRBD1 is as the table states it, not checked on the DNA. TRBV1 counts as a pseudogene. The CDR3 DNA reads as TGCACCAGCAGCCAAAAACCCGGAGGCAGGGGGCGAAGCAATCAGCCCCAGCATTTT. This sequence encodes CTSSQKPGGRGRSNQPQHF.